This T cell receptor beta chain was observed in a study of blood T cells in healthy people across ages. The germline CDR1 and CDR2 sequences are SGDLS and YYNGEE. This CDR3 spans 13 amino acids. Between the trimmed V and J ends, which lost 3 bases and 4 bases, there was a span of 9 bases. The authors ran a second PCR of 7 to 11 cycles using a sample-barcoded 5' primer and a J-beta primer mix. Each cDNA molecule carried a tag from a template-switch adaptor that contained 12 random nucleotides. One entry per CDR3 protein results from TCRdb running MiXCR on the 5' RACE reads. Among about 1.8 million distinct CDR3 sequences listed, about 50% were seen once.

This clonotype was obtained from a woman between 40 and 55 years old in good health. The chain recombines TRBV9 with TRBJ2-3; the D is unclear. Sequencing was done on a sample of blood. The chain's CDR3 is CASSGYSADTQYF. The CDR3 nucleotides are TGTGCCAGCAGCGGGTACTCAGCAGATACGCAGTATTTT.